This T cell receptor (beta chain) was recorded in a study of cytomegalovirus exposure and HLA in healthy donors. Germline CDR1 MNHEY, CDR2 SMNVEV (reference sequence). Trimming cost V 6 bases and J 2 bases, with 17 bases left between them. The CDR3 has 16 amino acids. PCR was performed using 60 Vbeta and 13 Jbeta primers. Sequenced by immunoSEQ multiplex PCR; TCRdb stores in-frame clones only, minus some. Here the sample spans approximately 110,000 clones, roughly 70% being singletons. The chain recombines TRBV27 with TRBJ2-1; D is possibly TRBD2 (5 bases). Sequenced: PBMCs. The TCR was taken from a man aged 40-55 years in good health and CMV-seronegative. DNA of the CDR3: TGTGCCAGCAGCAATTTCCTTTCGGAGGCCTACAATGAGCAGTTCTTC. This gives the protein CASSNFLSEAYNEQFF.